This TCR beta chain was sequenced in a study of cytomegalovirus exposure and HLA in healthy donors. Repertoires were generated with immunoSEQ multiplex PCR, while TCRdb's copy carries only in-frame clones and drops some. The table records about 360,000 clones, 86% of them present only once. The CDR3 length is 16 residues. V lost 1 base to trimming and J lost 1 base, with 11 bases between them. Germline loops: CDR1 SEHNR, CDR2 FQNEAQ (reference sequence). This clonotype was sampled from a woman under 30 in good health and CMV-seronegative. This chain joins TRBV7-9 and TRBJ2-4; D not resolved. Material for sequencing was PBMCs. The CDR3 spells CASSLVPSRAKNIQYF. CDR3 sequence (DNA): TGTGCCAGCAGCTTAGTCCCTTCGAGGGCCAAAAACATTCAGTACTTC.